Listed below are T cell receptor beta chains from one sample, sequenced in a study of blood T cell repertoires in COVID-19. TCRdb keeps only in-frame clones here, not all; method: immunoSEQ multiplex PCR. Altogether 85,000 to 100,000 clones are present, approximately 90% being singletons, with the ten largest covering around 26%. Source material: peripheral blood. The source of these receptors is a man between 50 and 59 years old with active or convalescent COVID-19. CDR3s include the opening cysteine and the closing phenylalanine or tryptophan. D genes are given only for firm matches. A row's size may be missing; if present it is once, few, many or a size class.

V	size	D	J	DNA	CDR3
TRBV19	once	.	TRBJ2-1	TGTGCCAGTAGGCCTACTAGCCCGCAGGTCAATGAGCAGTTCTTC	CASRPTSPQVNEQFF
TRBV18	.	TRBD1	TRBJ2-1	TGTGCCAGCTCACCCTCGGGACAGTACAATGAGCAGTTCTTC	CASSPSGQYNEQFF
TRBV29-1	.	TRBD2	TRBJ2-1	TGCAGCGTTGTTCGGGCGGGAGGACTTTTGAAAGGGAAATACAATGAGCAGTTCTTC	CSVVRAGGLLKGKYNEQFF
TRBV20-1	once	TRBD2	TRBJ2-7	TGCAGTGCTAGTCGGTCGGGGGGACCGAACCACGAGCAGTACTTC	CSASRSGGPNHEQYF
TRBV10-1	.	TRBD1	TRBJ1-2	TGCGCCAGCAGTGAGTCCAGACAGGGGAATGGCTACACCTTC	CASSESRQGNGYTF
TRBV11-2	once	.	TRBJ2-1	TGTGCCAGCAGCTTGGCAGGGTCCTACAATGAGCAGTTCTTC	CASSLAGSYNEQFF
TRBV4-3	.	TRBD1	TRBJ2-1	TGCGCCAGCAGCCAGAACAGGGGAAATGAGCAGTTCTTC	CASSQNRGNEQFF
TRBV29-1	few	TRBD2	TRBJ2-3	TGCAGCGCCCGAGGTACTAGCGGCACAGATACGCAGTATTTT	CSARGTSGTDTQYF
TRBV7-2	few	.	TRBJ1-6	TGTGCCAGCAGCTTAATGGCAGGGGATAATTCACCCCTCCACTTT	CASSLMAGDNSPLHF
TRBV28	.	.	TRBJ1-1	TGTGCCAGCACCTTAAATCCGGGGATTGAAGCTTTCTTT	CASTLNPGIEAFF
TRBV12-2	.	.	TRBJ1-4	TGTGCAAGTCGCTTAGCTGCTTGGACAGGGGGGGTAGATGAAAAACTGTTTTTT	CASRLAAWTGGVDEKLFF
TRBV6-6	.	TRBD2	TRBJ2-3	TGTGCCAGCAGTTCCCGGACTAGCGCAGCCACAGATACGCAGTATTTT	CASSSRTSAATDTQYF
TRBV7-2	.	.	TRBJ1-3	TGTGCCAGCAGCTTTTTACCCGGAGCCGCTGGAAACACCATATATTTT	CASSFLPGAAGNTIYF
TRBV15	.	.	TRBJ1-4	TGTGCCACCAGCAGAGATCGGGGGACCGGTGAAAAACTGTTTTTT	CATSRDRGTGEKLFF
TRBV2	.	TRBD2	TRBJ2-3	TGTGCCAGCAGTCTGACTAGCGGGCGCCTGGAAGATACGCAGTATTTT	CASSLTSGRLEDTQYF
TRBV23-1	.	.	TRBJ1-4	TGCGCCAGCAGTCGCACTCCAAAGGGGAATGATGAAAAACTGTTTTTT	CASSRTPKGNDEKLFF
TRBV19	.	TRBD2	TRBJ2-5	TGTGCCAGTAGTCCCCTAGCGGGAGGAGGTACAAGAGGGACCCAGTACTTC	CASSPLAGGGTRGTQYF
TRBV5-1	.	.	TRBJ2-1	TGCGCCAGCAGCCTTAGAATGATCTCCTACAATGAGCAGTTCTTC	CASSLRMISYNEQFF
TRBV28	.	.	TRBJ1-2	TGTGCCAGCAGGAATACAGGTTACTATGGCTACACCTTC	CASRNTGYYGYTF
TRBV6-2/TRBV6-3	.	TRBD2	TRBJ2-3	TGTGCCAGCAGTTACGGGACTACCCTCACAGATACGCAGTATTTT	CASSYGTTLTDTQYF
TRBV27	.	.	TRBJ1-1	TGTGCCAGCATCCCACGGGGTGGCCTCACTGAAGCTTTCTTT	CASIPRGGLTEAFF
TRBV5-1	.	.	TRBJ2-2	TGCGCCAGCAGCTTGTTTACCGCCCCGGGTACCGGGGAGCTGTTTTTT	CASSLFTAPGTGELFF
TRBV19	.	.	TRBJ1-1	TGTGCCAGTAGTATGTCGGGGGGAATTGAAGCTTTCTTT	CASSMSGGIEAFF
TRBV24-1	.	TRBD1	TRBJ2-7	TGTGCCACCAGTGACTCCGGGACAGGGGGCATCCACGAGCAGTACTTC	CATSDSGTGGIHEQYF
TRBV7-2	.	TRBD1	TRBJ1-2	TGTGCCAGCAGCTTAGCCCTATCGACAGGGATGAATGGCTACACCTTC	CASSLALSTGMNGYTF
TRBV6-6	.	.	TRBJ2-7	TGTGCCAGCAGTTACTCCGCGCAGGGCTCCTCCTACGAGCAGTACTTC	CASSYSAQGSSYEQYF
TRBV29-1	.	.	TRBJ2-3	TGCAGCGCCGTGTCTAGCACAGATACGCAGTATTTT	CSAVSSTDTQYF
TRBV3-1/TRBV3-2	.	TRBD2	TRBJ2-2	TGTGCCAGCAGCCAAACAAGCCCGGGGGGCACCGGGGAGCTGTTTTTT	CASSQTSPGGTGELFF
TRBV28	.	.	TRBJ2-2	TGTGCCAGCATGTGGGGAGGGGGGAACACCGGGGAGCTGTTTTTT	CASMWGGGNTGELFF
TRBV5-3	.	TRBD2	TRBJ2-7	TGTGCCAGAAGATGGCAACGACTAGCGGGATCTTACGAGCAGTACTTC	CARRWQRLAGSYEQYF
TRBV25-1	.	TRBD1	TRBJ2-6	TGTGCCAGCAGTGCCGGGACAGGGGGCTCTGGGGCCAACGTCCTGACTTTC	CASSAGTGGSGANVLTF
TRBV2	.	.	TRBJ1-5	TGTGCCAGCAGACCCACTGGGGCAGGACAGCCCCAGCATTTT	CASRPTGAGQPQHF
TRBV5-4	.	TRBD1	TRBJ2-1	TGTGCCAGCAGCTTGGAGTGGACAGGGTCCTACAATGAGCAGTTCTTC	CASSLEWTGSYNEQFF
TRBV5-4	.	.	TRBJ1-1	TGTGCCAGCAGCGCCAGCCCGGGACTCGGCGGCACTGAAGCTTTCTTT	CASSASPGLGGTEAFF
TRBV19	.	TRBD1	TRBJ2-1	TGTGCCAGTAGAAAGGACAGGGCATACAATGAGCAGTTCTTC	CASRKDRAYNEQFF
TRBV20-1	.	.	TRBJ2-3	TGCAGTGCTAGTGGGGGGGGCAGTTGGTCAGATACGCAGTATTTT	CSASGGGSWSDTQYF
TRBV28	.	TRBD1	TRBJ1-5	TGTGCCAGCAGTTTGGGACAGGGGTATAGCAATCAGCCCCAGCATTTT	CASSLGQGYSNQPQHF
TRBV24-1	.	TRBD1	TRBJ1-1	TGTGCCACCAGGGGACAGGGCGTGGGGGACACTGAAGCTTTCTTT	CATRGQGVGDTEAFF
TRBV5-8	.	.	TRBJ1-2	TGTGCCAGCAGCTTGGACTCAGGCTACTATGGCTACACCTTC	CASSLDSGYYGYTF
TRBV18	.	.	TRBJ2-4	TGTGCCAGCTCCCCAGCTGACAAGATGCTAGCCAAAAACATTCAGTACTTC	CASSPADKMLAKNIQYF
TRBV6-5	.	TRBD2	TRBJ2-7	TGTGCCAGCAATACAGGGCTAGCGGGAGGGCTCGAGCAGTACTTC	CASNTGLAGGLEQYF
TRBV30	.	TRBD2	TRBJ2-2	TGTGCCTGGAGACTAGCGGGAGCGGCCGGGGAGCTGTTTTTT	CAWRLAGAAGELFF
TRBV5-1	.	TRBD1	TRBJ1-4	TGCGCCAGCAGCTCACAGGGGGCCGATGAAAAACTGTTTTTT	CASSSQGADEKLFF
TRBV7-2	.	TRBD2	TRBJ2-2	TGTGCCAGCAGCTCCGAGGGGACTACGAACACCGGGGAGCTGTTTTTT	CASSSEGTTNTGELFF
TRBV19	.	.	TRBJ2-2	TGTGCCAGTAGTCCGGGGGTCATGAACACCGGGGAGCTGTTTTTT	CASSPGVMNTGELFF
TRBV6-2/TRBV6-3	.	TRBD2	TRBJ2-5	TGTGCCAGCAGTTACCTCCGACTAGCGGGGGACAAAGAGACCCAGTACTTC	CASSYLRLAGDKETQYF
TRBV5-4	few	TRBD2	TRBJ2-1	TGTGCCAGCAGCGGCGCCGTGCTAGCGGACTCCTACAATGAGCAGTTCTTC	CASSGAVLADSYNEQFF
TRBV12-5	.	TRBD1	TRBJ2-5	TGTGCTAGTGGTTTGGGGACAGGGGGCGGACAAGAGACCCAGTACTTC	CASGLGTGGGQETQYF
TRBV4-3	.	.	TRBJ1-3	TGCGCCAGCAGCCAAGAACCGACAGGCTCTGGAAACACCATATATTTT	CASSQEPTGSGNTIYF
TRBV6-1	.	.	TRBJ1-5	TGTGCCAGCAGTGAAGGAGGAATAAATCAGCCCCAGCATTTT	CASSEGGINQPQHF
TRBV11-2	.	TRBD1	TRBJ2-1	TGTGCCAGCAGCTTAGCCCAAGTGGGACAGGGAACGTACAATGAGCAGTTCTTC	CASSLAQVGQGTYNEQFF
TRBV6-1	few	.	TRBJ1-4	TGTGCCAGCAGTGATACAACTAATGAAAAACTGTTTTTT	CASSDTTNEKLFF